One T cell receptor (beta chain) is described in this entry. This sample was taken from a study of control samples from healthy donors and cancer patients. Measured with immunoSEQ multiplex PCR; TCRdb has only the in-frame clones, and not every one. This table has about 150,000 clones, more than 85% appearing once. The germline V gene encodes CDR1 LGHDT and CDR2 YNNKEL (reference sequence). V lost 1 base to trimming and J lost 4 bases, with 8 bases between them. This CDR3 has 14 amino acids. The sequencing sample was made of blood. The clonotype originates from a man aged 18-30 years in good health. V usage is TRBV3-1 (or the pseudogene TRBV3-2) and J usage is TRBJ1-3; D is undetermined. The CDR3: CASSQVIRGNTIYF. The CDR3, as DNA: TGTGCCAGCAGCCAAGTCATCCGCGGAAACACCATATATTTT.